This TCR beta chain was captured in a study of type 1 regulatory T cells. Study as a whole: This in vitro CD4 product, T-allo10, is enriched for Tr1 cells and alloantigen-specific.

A single record per CDR3 protein comes from TCRdb applying MiXCR to the reads. The sample records about 42,000 distinct CDR3 sequences, approximately 12% being singletons. Study observations and caveats: Tr1 cells had a more restricted TCR repertoire than non-Tr1 cells.

The table lists this clonotype with a few counts. Its target is not known. The CDR3 consists of 17 residues. Germline V gives CDR1 SGHDN, CDR2 FVKESK. With V trimmed by 4 bases and J by 1 base, 6 bases remained unmatched. The sequenced sample consisted of cultured non-Tr1 T cells, either the whole culture or a sorted T cell fraction (not recorded which). The rearrangement joins TRBV14 to TRBJ2-5; 13 bases fit TRBD2. The TCR comes from a human donor in good health. The CDR3, as DNA: TGTGCCAGCAGCCCCCGGACTAGCGGGAGATTCCAAGAGACCCAGTACTTC. It is translated as CASSPRTSGRFQETQYF.